The 6 T cell receptor beta chains listed next were all sequenced from one sample in a study of blood T cells in healthy people across ages. PCR was performed a second time for roughly 6 to 12 cycles using a sample-barcoded 5' primer and a J-beta primer mix. TCRdb re-called the 5' RACE reads with MiXCR, one entry per CDR3 protein. The sample contains some 1,000,000 distinct CDR3 sequences, approximately 25% of which appear only once. These data also formed part of another study, on T cells of mothers and their children.

The sequencing input was blood. These receptors all come from a girl aged 2 to 10 in good health.

The chain is built from TRBV7-9 and TRBJ2-1; TRBD2 agrees at 10 bases. V shed 2 bases, J shed 8 bases, and the junction held 9 bases outside the gene matches. The CDR3 length is 16 residues. Germline assignment: CDR1 SEHNR and CDR2 FQNEAQ (reference sequence). The CDR3 here is CASSLFLAGVVDEQFF. The DNA for the CDR3 is TGTGCCAGCAGCTTATTTCTAGCGGGAGTGGTCGATGAGCAGTTCTTC.

This clonotype was found a few times. This chain uses TRBV6-1 with TRBJ1-4; D is unresolved. Per the germline V gene, CDR1 is MNHNS and CDR2 is SASEGT. V lost 0 bases and J lost 8, with 10 bases in between. The CDR3 covers 14 residues. CDR3 loop: CASSEARLGEKLFF. Here the CDR3 DNA reads TGTGCCAGCAGTGAAGCGCGTTTGGGGGAAAAACTGTTTTTT.

The genes are TRBV6-2 or TRBV6-3 and TRBJ2-4; no definite D call. Germline V gene sequence: CDR1 MNHEY, CDR2 SVGEGT. The V and J ends lost 2 bases and 6 bases respectively, with 8 bases between them. This CDR3 spans 13 amino acids. CDR3: CASSYDTVNIQYF. The CDR3 DNA follows: TGTGCCAGCAGTTACGACACCGTAAACATTCAGTACTTC.

The CDR3 DNA follows: TGTGCCATCAGTCCCCTCATGACCGTTGGCGGGAAGGACGCAGAGACCCAGTACTTC. Translated: CAISPLMTVGGKDAETQYF. J is TRBJ2-5 and V is TRBV10-3, with D possibly matching TRBD2 (6 bases). CDR3 length equals 19 residues. Germline values: CDR1 ENHRY, CDR2 SYGVKD. Trimming took off 5 bases at V and 4 bases at J, with 29 bases between the two ends.

V usage is TRBV7-8 and J usage is TRBJ1-1, with D possibly matching TRBD1 (6 bases). Deletions cut 5 bases from V and 1 base from J, with 11 bases between. The CDR3 contains 14 residues. CDR1 is SGHVS, CDR2 FQNEAQ, per germline. The DNA for the CDR3 is TGTGCCAGCAGCCCTTCAGGGGAGAACACTGAAGCTTTCTTT. Encoded protein: CASSPSGENTEAFF.

This clonotype was recorded a few times. V is TRBV7-3 and J is TRBJ2-5; D possibly corresponds to TRBD2 (5 bases). CDR3 length equals 13 residues. V lost 1 base and J lost 4, with 7 bases in between. Per germline, CDR1 SGHTA and CDR2 FQGTGA. The CDR3 loop reads CASSLMRAETQYF. In DNA, the CDR3 is TGTGCCAGCAGCTTAATGCGGGCAGAGACCCAGTACTTC.